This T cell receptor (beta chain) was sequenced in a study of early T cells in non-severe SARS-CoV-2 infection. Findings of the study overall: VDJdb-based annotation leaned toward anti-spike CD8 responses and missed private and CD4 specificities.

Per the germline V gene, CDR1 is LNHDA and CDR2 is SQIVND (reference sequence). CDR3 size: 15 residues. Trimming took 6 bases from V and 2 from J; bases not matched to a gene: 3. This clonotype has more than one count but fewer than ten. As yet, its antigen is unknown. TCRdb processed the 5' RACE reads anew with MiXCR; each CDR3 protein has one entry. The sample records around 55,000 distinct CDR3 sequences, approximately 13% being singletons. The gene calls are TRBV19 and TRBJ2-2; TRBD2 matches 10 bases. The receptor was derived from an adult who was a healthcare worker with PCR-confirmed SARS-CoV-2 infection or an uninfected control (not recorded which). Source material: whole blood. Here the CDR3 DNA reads TGTGCCAGTAGACTAGCGGGACCTAACACCGGGGAGCTGTTTTTT. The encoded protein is CASRLAGPNTGELFF.